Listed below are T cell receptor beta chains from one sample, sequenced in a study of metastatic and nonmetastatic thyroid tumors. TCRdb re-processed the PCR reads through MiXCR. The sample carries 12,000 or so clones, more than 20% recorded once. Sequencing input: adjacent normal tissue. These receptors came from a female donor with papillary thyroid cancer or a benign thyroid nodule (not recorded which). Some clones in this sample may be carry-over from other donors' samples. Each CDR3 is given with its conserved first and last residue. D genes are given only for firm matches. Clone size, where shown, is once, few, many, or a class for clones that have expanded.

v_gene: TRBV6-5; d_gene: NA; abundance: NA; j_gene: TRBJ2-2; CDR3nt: TGTGCCGGCAGTTACTCGACTGAGGATATCACCGGGGAGCTGTTTTTT; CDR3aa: CAGSYSTEDITGELFF
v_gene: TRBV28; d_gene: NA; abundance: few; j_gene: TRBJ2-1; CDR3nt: TGTGCCAGCAGTCCAAATAGGGTTTTCTTCTACAATGAGCAGTTCTTC; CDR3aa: CASSPNRVFFYNEQFF
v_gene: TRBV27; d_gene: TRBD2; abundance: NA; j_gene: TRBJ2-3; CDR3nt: TGTGCCAGCAGTTTAGGGACTAGCGGGACTTACACAGATACGCAGTATTTT; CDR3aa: CASSLGTSGTYTDTQYF
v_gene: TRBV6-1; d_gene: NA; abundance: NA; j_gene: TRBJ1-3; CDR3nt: TGTGCCAGCAGGGGGGGGACGGATACCTCTGGAAACACCATATATTTT; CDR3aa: CASRGGTDTSGNTIYF
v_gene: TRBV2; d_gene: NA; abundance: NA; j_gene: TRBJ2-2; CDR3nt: TGTGCCAGCAGTGATGGCAGACCCCACACCGGGGAGCTGTTTTTT; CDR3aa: CASSDGRPHTGELFF
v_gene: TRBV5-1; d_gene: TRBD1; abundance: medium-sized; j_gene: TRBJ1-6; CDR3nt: TGCGCCAGCAGCTTGGGAACCCAGGGGGTAGGGAATTCACCCCTCCACTTT; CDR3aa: CASSLGTQGVGNSPLHF
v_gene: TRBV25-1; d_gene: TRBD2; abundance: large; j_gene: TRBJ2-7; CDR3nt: TGTGCCAGCAGTGAGGGGCCTAGCGGGAGGGCCAGCTACGAGCAGTACTTC; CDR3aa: CASSEGPSGRASYEQYF
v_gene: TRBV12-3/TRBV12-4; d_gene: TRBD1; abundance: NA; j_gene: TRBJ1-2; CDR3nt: TGTGCCAGCAGTTTAGGGACAGGGGTCTATGGCTACACCTTC; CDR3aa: CASSLGTGVYGYTF
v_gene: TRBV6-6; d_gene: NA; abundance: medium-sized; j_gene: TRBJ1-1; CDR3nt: TGTGCCAGCAGTTACGAGTGGCTGAACACTGAAGCTTTCTTT; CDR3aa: CASSYEWLNTEAFF
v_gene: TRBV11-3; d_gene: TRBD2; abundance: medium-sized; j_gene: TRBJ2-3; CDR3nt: TGTGCCAGCAGCCCTAGCGGGAGCCGCACAGATACGCAGTATTTT; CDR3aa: CASSPSGSRTDTQYF
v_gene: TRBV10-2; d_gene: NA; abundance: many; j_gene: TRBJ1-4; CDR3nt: TGCGCCAGCAGTGAACAGGTCCGTTCTCCGGGTGAAAAACTGTTTTTT; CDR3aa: CASSEQVRSPGEKLFF